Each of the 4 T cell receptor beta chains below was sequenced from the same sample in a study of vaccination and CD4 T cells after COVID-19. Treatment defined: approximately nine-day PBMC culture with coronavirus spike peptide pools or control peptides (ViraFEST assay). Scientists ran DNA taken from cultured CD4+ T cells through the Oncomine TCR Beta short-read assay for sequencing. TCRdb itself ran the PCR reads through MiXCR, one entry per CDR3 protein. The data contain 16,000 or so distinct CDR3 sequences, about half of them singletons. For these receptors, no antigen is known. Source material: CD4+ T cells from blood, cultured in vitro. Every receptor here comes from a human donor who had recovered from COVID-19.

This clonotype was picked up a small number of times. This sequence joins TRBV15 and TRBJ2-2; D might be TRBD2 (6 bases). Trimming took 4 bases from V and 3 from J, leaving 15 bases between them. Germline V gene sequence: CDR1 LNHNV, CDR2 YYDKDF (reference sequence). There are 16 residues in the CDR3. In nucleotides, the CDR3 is TGTGCCACCAGCACCACCGGGAGATCTTACACCGGGGAGCTGTTTTTT. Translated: CATSTTGRSYTGELFF.

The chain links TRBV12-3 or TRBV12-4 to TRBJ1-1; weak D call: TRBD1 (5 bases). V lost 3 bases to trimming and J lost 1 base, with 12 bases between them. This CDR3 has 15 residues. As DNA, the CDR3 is TGTGCCAGCAGTTTGAGGGGCGCTTCGAACACTGAAGCTTTCTTT. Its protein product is CASSLRGASNTEAFF.

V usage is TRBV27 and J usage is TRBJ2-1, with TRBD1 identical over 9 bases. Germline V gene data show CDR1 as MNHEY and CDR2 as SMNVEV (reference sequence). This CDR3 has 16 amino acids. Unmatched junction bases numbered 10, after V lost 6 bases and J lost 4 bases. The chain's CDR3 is CASSSTDRGPYNEQFF. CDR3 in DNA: TGTGCCAGCAGCTCCACGGACAGGGGTCCTTACAATGAGCAGTTCTTC.

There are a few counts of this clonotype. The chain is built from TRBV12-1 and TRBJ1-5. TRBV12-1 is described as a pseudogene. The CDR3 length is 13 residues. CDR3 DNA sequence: TGTGCCAGCAGCTTTGCTCCAGATCAGCCCCAGCATTTT. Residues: CASSFAPDQPQHF.